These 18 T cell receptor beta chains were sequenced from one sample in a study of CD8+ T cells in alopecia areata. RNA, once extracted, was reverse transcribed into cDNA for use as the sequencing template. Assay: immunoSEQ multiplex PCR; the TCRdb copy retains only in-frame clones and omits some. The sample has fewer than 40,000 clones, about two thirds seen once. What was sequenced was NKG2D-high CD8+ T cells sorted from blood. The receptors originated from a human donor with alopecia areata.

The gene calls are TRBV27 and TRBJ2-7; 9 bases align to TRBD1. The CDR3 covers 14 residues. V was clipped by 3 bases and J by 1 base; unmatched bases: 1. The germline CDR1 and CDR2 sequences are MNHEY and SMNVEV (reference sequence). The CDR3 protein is CASSLGQGSYEQYF. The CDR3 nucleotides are TGTGCCAGCAGTTTGGGACAGGGTTCCTACGAGCAGTACTTC.

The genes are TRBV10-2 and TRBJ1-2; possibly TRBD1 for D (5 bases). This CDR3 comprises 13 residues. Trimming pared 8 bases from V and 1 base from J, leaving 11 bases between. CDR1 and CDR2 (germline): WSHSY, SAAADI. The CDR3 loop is CASWGRNNYGYTF. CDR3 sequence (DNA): TGCGCCAGCTGGGGCAGAAATAACTATGGCTACACCTTC.

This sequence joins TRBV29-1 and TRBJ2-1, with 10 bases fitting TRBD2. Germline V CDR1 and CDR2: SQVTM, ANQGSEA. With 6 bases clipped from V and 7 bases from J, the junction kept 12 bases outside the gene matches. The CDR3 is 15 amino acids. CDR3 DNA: TGCAGCGTGAGGGGGCTAGCGGGAGTGGAGAATGAGCAGTTCTTC. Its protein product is CSVRGLAGVENEQFF.

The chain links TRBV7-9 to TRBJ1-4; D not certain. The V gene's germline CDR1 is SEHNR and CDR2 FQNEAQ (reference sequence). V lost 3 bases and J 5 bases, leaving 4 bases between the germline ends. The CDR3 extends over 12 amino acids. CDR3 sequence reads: CASSLQNEKLFF. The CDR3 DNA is TGTGCCAGCAGCTTGCAGAATGAAAAACTGTTTTTT.

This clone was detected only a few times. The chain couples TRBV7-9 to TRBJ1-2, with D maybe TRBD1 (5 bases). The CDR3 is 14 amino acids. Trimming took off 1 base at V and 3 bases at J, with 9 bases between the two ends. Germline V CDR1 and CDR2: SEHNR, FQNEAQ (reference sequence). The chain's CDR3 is CASSLVGRDYGYTF. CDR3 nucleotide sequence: TGTGCCAGCAGCTTAGTAGGCAGGGACTATGGCTACACCTTC.

This CDR3 reads CASSWGVSYEQYF. The CDR3 DNA follows: TGTGCCAGCAGTTGGGGGGTTTCCTACGAGCAGTACTTC. The chain links TRBV27 to TRBJ2-7; TRBD2 might be the D (6 bases). Germline V lookup: CDR1 MNHEY, CDR2 SMNVEV (reference sequence). This CDR3 spans 13 amino acids. V lost 4 bases and J lost 1, with 8 bases in between.

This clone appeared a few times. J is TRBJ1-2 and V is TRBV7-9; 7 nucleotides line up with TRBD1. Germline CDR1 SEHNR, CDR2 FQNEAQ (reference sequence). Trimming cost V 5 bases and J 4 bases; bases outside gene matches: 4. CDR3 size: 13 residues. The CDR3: CASSVRDSYGYTF. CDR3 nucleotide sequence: TGTGCCAGCAGCGTCCGGGACAGCTATGGCTACACCTTC.

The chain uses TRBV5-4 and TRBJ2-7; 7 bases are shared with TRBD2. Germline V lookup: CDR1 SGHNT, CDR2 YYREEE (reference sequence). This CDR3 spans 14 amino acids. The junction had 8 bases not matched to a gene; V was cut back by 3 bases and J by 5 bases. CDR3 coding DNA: TGTGCCAGCAGCTCATTAGCGGGTACACACGAGCAGTACTTC. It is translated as CASSSLAGTHEQYF.

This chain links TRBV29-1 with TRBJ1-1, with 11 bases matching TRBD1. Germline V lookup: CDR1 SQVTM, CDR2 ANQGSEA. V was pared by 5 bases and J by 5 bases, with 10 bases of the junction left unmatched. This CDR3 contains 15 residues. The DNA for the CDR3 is TGCAGCGTTAGAGATATGGACAGGGGGCTTACTGAAGCTTTCTTT. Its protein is CSVRDMDRGLTEAFF. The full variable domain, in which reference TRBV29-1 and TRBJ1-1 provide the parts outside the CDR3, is SAVISQKPSRDICQRGTSLTIQCQVDSQVTMMFWYRQQPGQSLTLIATANQGSEATYESGFVIDKFPISRPNLTFSTLTVSNMSPEDSSIYLCSVRDMDRGLTEAFFGQGTRLTVV.

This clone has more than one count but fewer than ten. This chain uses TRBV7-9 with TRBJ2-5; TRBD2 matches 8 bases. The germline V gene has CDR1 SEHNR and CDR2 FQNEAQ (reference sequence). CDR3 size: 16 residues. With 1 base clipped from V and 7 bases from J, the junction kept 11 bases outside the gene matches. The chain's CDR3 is CASSLGPGRGNGTQYF. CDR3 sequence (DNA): TGTGCCAGCAGCTTAGGCCCCGGGAGGGGTAATGGGACCCAGTACTTC.

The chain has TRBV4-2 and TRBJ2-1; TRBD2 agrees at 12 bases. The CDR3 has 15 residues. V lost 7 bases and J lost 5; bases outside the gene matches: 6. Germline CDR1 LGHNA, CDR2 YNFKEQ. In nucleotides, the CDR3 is TGTGCCAGCACCAAACTAGCGGGAGGTAACAATGAGCAGTTCTTC. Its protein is CASTKLAGGNNEQFF.

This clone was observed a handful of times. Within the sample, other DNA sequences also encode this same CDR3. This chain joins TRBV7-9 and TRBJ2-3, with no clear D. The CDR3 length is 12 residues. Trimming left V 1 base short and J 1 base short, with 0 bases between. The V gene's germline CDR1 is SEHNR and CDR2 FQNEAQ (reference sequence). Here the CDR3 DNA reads TGTGCCAGCAGCTTAGGCACAGATACGCAGTATTTT. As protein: CASSLGTDTQYF.

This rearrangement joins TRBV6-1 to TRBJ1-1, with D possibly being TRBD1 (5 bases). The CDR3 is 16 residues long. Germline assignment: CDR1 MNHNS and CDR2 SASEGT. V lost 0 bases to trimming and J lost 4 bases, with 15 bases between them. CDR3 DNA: TGTGCCAGCAGTGAAGCGTATGCAGGGAGGGGCACTGAAGCTTTCTTT. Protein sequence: CASSEAYAGRGTEAFF.

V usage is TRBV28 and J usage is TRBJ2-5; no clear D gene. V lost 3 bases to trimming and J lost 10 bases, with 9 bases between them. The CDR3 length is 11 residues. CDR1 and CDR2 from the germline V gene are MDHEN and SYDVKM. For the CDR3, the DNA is TGTGCCAGCAGTTTTGGTTGGAACCAGTACTTC. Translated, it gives CASSFGWNQYF.

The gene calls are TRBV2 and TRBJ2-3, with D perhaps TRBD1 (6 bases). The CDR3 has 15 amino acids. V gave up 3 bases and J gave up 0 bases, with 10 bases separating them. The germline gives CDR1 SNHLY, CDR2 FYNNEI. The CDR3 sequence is CASSDGQLSTDTQYF. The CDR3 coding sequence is TGTGCCAGCAGTGACGGACAGCTAAGCACAGATACGCAGTATTTT.

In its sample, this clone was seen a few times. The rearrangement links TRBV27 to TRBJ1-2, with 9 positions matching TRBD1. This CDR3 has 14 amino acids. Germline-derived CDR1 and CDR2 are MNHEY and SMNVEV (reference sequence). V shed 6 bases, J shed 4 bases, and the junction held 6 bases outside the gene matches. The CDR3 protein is CASRDGQGPYGYTF. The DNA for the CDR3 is TGTGCCAGCAGGGACGGACAGGGGCCCTATGGCTACACCTTC.

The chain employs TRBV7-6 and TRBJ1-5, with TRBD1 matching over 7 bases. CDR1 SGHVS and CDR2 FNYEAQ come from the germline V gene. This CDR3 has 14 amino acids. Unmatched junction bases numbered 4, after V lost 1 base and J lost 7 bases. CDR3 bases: TGTGCCAGCAGCTTAGGACAGGGAAACCAGCCCCAGCATTTT. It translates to CASSLGQGNQPQHF.

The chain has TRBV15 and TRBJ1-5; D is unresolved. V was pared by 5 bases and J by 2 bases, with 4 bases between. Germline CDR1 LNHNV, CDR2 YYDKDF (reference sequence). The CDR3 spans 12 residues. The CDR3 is CATSFRNQPQHF. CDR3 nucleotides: TGTGCCACCAGCTTCCGCAATCAGCCCCAGCATTTT. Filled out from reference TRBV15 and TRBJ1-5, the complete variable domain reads DAMVIQNPRYQVTQFGKPVTLSCSQTLNHNVMYWYQQKSSQAPKLLFHYYDKDFNNEADTPDNFQSRRPNTSFCFLDIRSPGLGDTAMYLCATSFRNQPQHFGDGTRLSIL.